This T cell receptor beta chain originates from a study of blood T cell repertoires in COVID-19. Background on the study: COVID-19 samples, acute and convalescent, were from the United States, Italy and Spain.

A note on this clone: Other DNA variants within this sample encode the same CDR3.

As handled by the study authors: For nucleated cells, counts were estimated from reference gene primer amplification. Only in-frame clones appear in the TCRdb table, and some are missing; sequencing was by immunoSEQ multiplex PCR. Clone size and V and J calls were adopted from that table, with D and trimming inferred from the DNA. The table shows more than 350,000 clones, with 70% to 90% occurring only once. The receptor was isolated from a woman aged 25 to 39 with COVID-19, enrolled during active disease. Sample: peripheral blood.

The CDR3 coding sequence is TGTGCCAGCAGTTTCGGTTACGAGCAGTACTTC. Translated, it gives CASSFGYEQYF. The V call is TRBV27, the J call TRBJ2-7; D ambiguous. The CDR3 is 11 residues long. The V end lost 3 bases, the J end lost 4 bases, and 4 bases lay between the germline ends. CDR1 is MNHEY, CDR2 SMNVEV, per germline (reference sequence).